This T cell receptor beta chain was sequenced for a study of tumor-infiltrating lymphocytes in oesophageal squamous cell carcinoma. This clonotype has a handful of counts. This may be a read error, as it is one base from a much larger clone. Using its own MiXCR run on the PCR reads, TCRdb lists one record per CDR3 protein. This repertoire shows 20,000 to 25,000 distinct CDR3 sequences, about 35% found once; its top ten account for around 10%. The germline CDR1 and CDR2 sequences are LNHDA and SQIVND (reference sequence). The CDR3 sequence is 16 residues long. The clonotype was recovered from a male donor with esophageal squamous cell carcinoma. Material for sequencing was esophageal tumor tissue. V is TRBV19 and J is TRBJ2-1, with 9 bases that match TRBD2. The assigned J gene may be wrong: the sequence end matches TRBJ2-7 better. This CDR3 reads CASSIRAGGSYNEQYF. CDR3 sequence (DNA): TGTGCCAGTAGTATTCGAGCGGGAGGATCCTACAATGAGCAGTACTTC.